This T cell receptor beta chain appears in the sequencing data of a study of response to subunit inactivated influenza vaccine (dated by TCRdb to the late 2010s). For the wider study: Deep quantitative T cell receptor repertoire profiling was used in the study to track responses to a trivalent subunit inactivated influenza vaccine. What the study reported, not specific to this receptor: According to the authors, only a limited number of new T cells may be recruited by each seasonal influenza vaccination.

With respect to this clonotype: Its antigen target is currently unknown. Base qualities are missing; no much larger clone stands one base away.

The trim is 2 bases for V and 6 bases for J, with a gap of 10 bases between the germline ends. The germline V gene sets CDR1 to MNHEY and CDR2 to SVGEGT. Reading from cysteine to phenylalanine, the CDR3 counts 14 amino acids. The read is trimmed to its CDR3 DNA, 42 bases read in frame from base 1. Library generation was performed with RT-PCR. The data were produced on an Illumina HiSeq 2500. TCRdb ran its own pipeline on the public reads, namely fastp trimming at Q25 and MiXCR clone calling, and kept in-frame beta chains. Identical CDR3 protein sequences are pooled into one entry, listed with their most common genes and DNA. This sample lists more than 500,000 distinct CDR3 sequences; around 11% were detected once. The ten largest clones capture 9.5% to 11% of the sample. The data were also submitted as part of a second study, on T cells expressing NK-cell markers. According to the second study: The TCR beta cDNA libraries were made using 5'RACE template switching, a step that added both a universal primer site and unique molecular identifiers. In sorted CD3+CD56+NKG2C+, CD3+CD56+NKG2C- and CD3+CD56-NKG2C+ T-cell subsets from several donors, TCR beta-chain repertoires were profiled. Of the eight sequenced donors, seven were found to be HCMV-seropositive and one was found to be HCMV-seronegative. In several experiments an anti-gammadeltaTCR antibody was added to restrict sorting to alphabetaTCR-expressing T cells. In over 5 donors, the dominant CD3+CD56+NKG2C+ clonotypes were among the top 10 CD8+ clonotypes and accounted for about 1.0-7.5% of CD8+ T cells. Those dominant clonotypes were again the most abundant among CD3+CD56-NKG2C+ cells in a handful of donors, at about 25-65%. Whether the expanded NKG2C-expressing T cell clones were specific for HCMV antigens was left unclear. All eight donors whose samples were sequenced were randomly selected healthy volunteers, three of them men and five women. HCMV serostatus was determined by detecting HCMV-specific IgG in serum with a commercial ELISA kit. Peripheral blood mononuclear cells were isolated from blood by Ficoll density gradient centrifugation. For five or six donors, unsorted PBMC were also used to sequence bulk peripheral blood T-cell repertoires. Priming for cDNA synthesis came from the TCR beta constant segment, and two successive PCR amplification steps followed. Libraries were sequenced as 2 x 150 bp reads on Illumina HiSeq 2000/2500, MiSeq or NextSeq. Reads were demultiplexed and grouped by UMI with MIGEC, and clonotypes were assembled and quantified with MiTCR. Only TCR cDNA sequences supported by at least two reads were kept to exclude erroneous sequences. The tcR package was used for downstream repertoire analysis, and clonotypes were matched between fractions using CDR3 nucleotide sequence together with V segment. VDJmatch was used to annotate antigen specificity against VDJdb, with one amino acid substitution in CDR3 permitted.

This receptor chain uses TRBV6-2 or TRBV6-3 and TRBJ2-2, with no D gene named confidently. Here the sequenced sample was PBMCs from blood, taken on the day of vaccination. The TCR was taken from a man between 45 and 60 years old who received an inactivated influenza vaccine. Donor details come from another sample of the same person, matched by shared clones. The base sequence is TGTGCCAGCAGTTACGCGGTGACGTCCGGGGAGCTGTTTTTT. It encodes CASSYAVTSGELFF.